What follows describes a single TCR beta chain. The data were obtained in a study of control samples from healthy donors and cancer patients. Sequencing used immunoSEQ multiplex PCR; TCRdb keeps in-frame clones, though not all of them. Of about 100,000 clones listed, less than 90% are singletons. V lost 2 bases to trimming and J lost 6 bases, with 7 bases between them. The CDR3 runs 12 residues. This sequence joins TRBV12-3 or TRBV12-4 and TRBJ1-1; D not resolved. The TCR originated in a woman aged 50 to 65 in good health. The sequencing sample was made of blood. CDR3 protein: CASSLRGPEAFF. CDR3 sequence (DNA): TGTGCCAGCAGTTTACGGGGTCCTGAAGCTTTCTTT.